Below, one TCR beta chain is given with its context. This entry is derived from a study of shared T cell receptors in the human thymus. The germline V and J ends were trimmed by 0 bases and 5 bases, with 10 bases remaining between them. CDR3 length: 14 amino acids. CDR1 and CDR2 (germline): MDHEN, SYDVKM. Sequencing used immunoSEQ multiplex PCR; TCRdb keeps in-frame clones, though not all of them. The profile shows hundreds of thousands of clones, 95% of them singletons. This TCR derives from a human donor. The chain uses TRBV28 and TRBJ2-5; the D call may be TRBD1 or TRBD2 (5 bases each). Sequenced input: thymocytes. The CDR3 coding sequence is TGTGCCAGCAGTTTATGGCCCTGGGGGGAGACCCAGTACTTC. This gives the protein CASSLWPWGETQYF.